This T cell receptor (beta chain) was observed in a study of cytomegalovirus exposure and HLA in healthy donors. Germline V gene data show CDR1 as LNHDA and CDR2 as SQIVND (reference sequence). The CDR3 is 19 amino acids. V dropped 5 bases and J dropped 0; count of bases not matched to a gene: 17. PCR used 60 Vbeta primers and 13 Jbeta primers. The assay was immunoSEQ multiplex PCR, and TCRdb's table has in-frame clones only and misses some. The sample yields 100,000 to 150,000 clones, 80% seen once. Sequenced material: PBMCs. The clonotype originates from a female donor in good health and CMV-seronegative. The V call is TRBV19, the J call TRBJ1-2; 8 nucleotides align to TRBD1. For the CDR3, the DNA is TGTGCCAGTAGTGTGCTCCCCTCGGACAGGGCCACTACTAACTATGGCTACACCTTC. This sequence encodes CASSVLPSDRATTNYGYTF.